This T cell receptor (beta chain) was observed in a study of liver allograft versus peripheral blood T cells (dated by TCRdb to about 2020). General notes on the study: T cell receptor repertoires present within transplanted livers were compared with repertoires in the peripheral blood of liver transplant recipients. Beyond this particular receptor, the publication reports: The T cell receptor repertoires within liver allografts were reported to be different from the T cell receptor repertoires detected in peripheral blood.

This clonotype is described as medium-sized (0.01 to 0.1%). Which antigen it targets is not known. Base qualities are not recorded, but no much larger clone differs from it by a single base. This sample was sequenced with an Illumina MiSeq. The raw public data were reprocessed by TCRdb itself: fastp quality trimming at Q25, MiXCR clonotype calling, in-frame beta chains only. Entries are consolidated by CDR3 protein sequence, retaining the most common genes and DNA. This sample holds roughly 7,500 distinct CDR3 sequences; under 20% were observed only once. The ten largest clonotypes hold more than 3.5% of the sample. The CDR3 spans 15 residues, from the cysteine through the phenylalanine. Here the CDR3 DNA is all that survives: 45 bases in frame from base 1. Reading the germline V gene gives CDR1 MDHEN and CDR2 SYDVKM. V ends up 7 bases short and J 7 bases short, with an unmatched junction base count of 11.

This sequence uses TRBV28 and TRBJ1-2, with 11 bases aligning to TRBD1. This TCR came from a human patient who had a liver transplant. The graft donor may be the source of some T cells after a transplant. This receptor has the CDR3 CASTTPRGTGGGYTF. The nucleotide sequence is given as TGTGCCAGCACCACACCACGTGGGACAGGGGGTGGCTACACCTTC.